Below are 17 T cell receptor beta chains sequenced from a single sample in a study of blood T cell repertoires in COVID-19. Sequencing was performed with immunoSEQ multiplex PCR; in TCRdb, only in-frame clones are kept and a portion is missing. The table records more than 60,000 clones, 74% of them present only once. The specimen was peripheral blood. The receptors derive from a human donor with acute or convalescent COVID-19. The donor label of this sample is uncertain.

By frequency in the sample, this clone is medium-sized. This chain uses TRBV19 with TRBJ1-6; tentatively, D is TRBD1 (5 bases). The CDR3 has 14 amino acids. In germline, CDR1 is LNHDA, CDR2 SQIVND (reference sequence). V lost 4 bases and J lost 7, with 11 bases in between. The CDR3 protein is CASSKRQLNSPLHF. The CDR3 coding sequence is TGTGCCAGTAGTAAACGACAGTTGAATTCACCCCTCCACTTT.

This clone was found a few times. The chain joins TRBV18 to TRBJ2-3; D is ambiguous. Trimming pared 2 bases from V and 4 bases from J, leaving 7 bases between. The CDR3 is 13 residues long. The germline CDR1 and CDR2 sequences are KGHSH and LQKENI. Here the CDR3 reads CASSPNHPDTQYF. The CDR3 nucleotides read TGTGCCAGCTCACCAAATCATCCAGATACGCAGTATTTT.

CDR3: CASSPRTGLSQPQHF. CDR3 bases: TGTGCCAGCAGTCCTCGGACAGGGTTAAGTCAGCCCCAGCATTTT. This chain links TRBV28 with TRBJ1-5; 8 bases fit TRBD1. CDR3 length: 15 amino acids. Germline loops: CDR1 MDHEN, CDR2 SYDVKM. After removal of 5 bases from V and 6 bases from J, the junction contained 9 bases not matched to a gene.

V usage is TRBV15 and J usage is TRBJ2-3, with TRBD2 matching over 11 bases. Germline lookup yields CDR1 LNHNV and CDR2 YYDKDF (reference sequence). There are 16 residues in the CDR3. The J segment lost 5 bases and the V segment lost 0 bases, leaving 4 bases of the junction unmatched. CDR3 sequence reads: CATSRDIAGGRDTQYF. The CDR3 DNA reads TGTGCCACCAGCAGAGATATAGCGGGGGGGCGAGATACGCAGTATTTT.

The table lists this clone with a few counts. CDR3: CASIFNRGNTEAFF. CDR3 coding DNA: TGTGCCAGCATCTTTAATCGGGGGAACACTGAAGCTTTCTTT. The chain carries TRBV2 and TRBJ1-1; D uncertain. Germline V lookup: CDR1 SNHLY, CDR2 FYNNEI. Between the trimmed V and J ends, which lost 7 bases and 1 base, there was a span of 13 bases. The CDR3 is made up of 14 amino acids.

This clone was counted between two and nine times. The V and J genes are TRBV11-1 and TRBJ2-2, with D perhaps matching TRBD1 (6 bases). Trimming removed 1 base at V and 8 bases at J, with 8 bases between. Germline CDR1 and CDR2: SGHAT and FQDESV (reference sequence). This CDR3 has 13 residues. The CDR3 region has the DNA TGTGCCAGCAGCTTAGATGGGACAGGGGAGCTGTTTTTT. Translated, it gives CASSLDGTGELFF.

The chain recombines TRBV5-1 with TRBJ2-1; 10 nucleotides agree with TRBD1. The CDR3 is 15 amino acids. Trimming at V came to 3 bases and at J to 5 bases, leaving 5 bases not matched to a gene. CDR1 is SGHRS and CDR2 is YFSETQ in the germline V gene. CDR3 residues: CASSSGQGLDNEQFF. The CDR3 nucleotides are TGCGCCAGCAGCTCGGGACAGGGGTTAGACAATGAGCAGTTCTTC.

The V gene is TRBV28, the J gene TRBJ2-4, with D possibly matching TRBD1 (6 bases). The CDR3 loop spans 17 amino acids. Germline V gene lookup returns CDR1 MDHEN and CDR2 SYDVKM. Trimming removed 5 bases at V and 0 bases at J, with 17 bases between. This CDR3 is CASSGTGHGVAKNIQYF. The CDR3 coding sequence is TGTGCCAGCAGTGGAACGGGACACGGGGTAGCCAAAAACATTCAGTACTTC. The full variable domain, rest sourced from reference TRBV28 and TRBJ2-4, is DVKVTQSSRYLVKRTGEKVFLECVQDMDHENMFWYRQDPGLGLRLIYFSYDVKMKEKGDIPEGYSVSREKKERFSLILESASTNQTSMYLCASSGTGHGVAKNIQYFGAGTRLSVL.

This chain joins TRBV20-1 and TRBJ2-7; TRBD2 is a possible D gene (6 bases). This CDR3 has 13 residues. The germline V gene encodes CDR1 DFQATT and CDR2 SNEGSKA (reference sequence). Deletions cut 3 bases from V and 6 bases from J, with 15 bases between. CDR3 sequence reads: CSASAGTRSEQYV. Here the CDR3 DNA reads TGCAGTGCTAGTGCCGGGACTCGTAGCGAGCAGTACGTC.

The J gene is TRBJ1-1, the V gene TRBV6-1; D is undetermined. The CDR3 has 15 amino acids. Trimming left V 2 bases short and J 1 base short, with 11 bases between. Germline CDR1 reads MNHNS; CDR2 reads SASEGT. The CDR3 region has the DNA TGTGCCAGCAGTGAACGAAGGCAGGAGAACACTGAAGCTTTCTTT. Translating it yields CASSERRQENTEAFF.

The chain carries TRBV11-3 and TRBJ2-1; 8 bases are a match to TRBD2. The germline V gene has CDR1 SGHNT and CDR2 YENEEA. V shed 2 bases and J 0 bases; nucleotides not matched to a gene: 9. The length of the CDR3 is 18 residues. This CDR3 is CASSLTLLRGGSYNEQFF. In DNA form, the CDR3 reads TGTGCCAGCAGCTTAACTCTTTTACGGGGGGGCTCCTACAATGAGCAGTTCTTC.

This clone was seen a single time. The chain is built from TRBV10-1 and TRBJ2-1; the match to TRBD2 covers 10 bases. CDR1 and CDR2 from the germline V gene are WNHNN and SYGVQD (reference sequence). The CDR3 has 15 amino acids. The J segment lost 0 bases and the V segment lost 8 bases, leaving 4 bases of the junction unmatched. The CDR3 sequence is CASGSSGGSYNEQFF. CDR3 nucleotide sequence: TGCGCCAGCGGGTCTAGCGGGGGCTCCTACAATGAGCAGTTCTTC.

The chain combines TRBV30 with TRBJ2-5; D uncertain. The CDR3 covers 13 residues. V shed 3 bases and J shed 5 bases, with 13 bases lying between them. Germline CDR1 is GTSNPN and CDR2 is SVGIG (reference sequence). Written as DNA, the CDR3 is TGTGCCTGGAGGGGCTTTGGCCTGGAGACCCAGTACTTC. Amino acids: CAWRGFGLETQYF.

The rearrangement joins TRBV7-2 to TRBJ2-7; 12 bases map to TRBD2. The CDR3 contains 18 residues. V shed 2 bases and J 2 bases; nucleotides not matched to a gene: 10. The germline gives CDR1 SGHTA, CDR2 FQGNSA. CDR3 loop: CASSLNRGLAGLTYEQYF. In nucleotides, the CDR3 is TGTGCCAGCAGCTTAAACCGTGGACTAGCGGGACTGACCTACGAGCAGTACTTC. Looking up the rest from reference TRBV7-2 and TRBJ2-7 gives the full variable domain: GAGVSQSPSNKVTEKGKDVELRCDPISGHTALYWYRQSLGQGLEFLIYFQGNSAPDKSGLPSDRFSAERTGGSVSTLTIQRTQQEDSAVYLCASSLNRGLAGLTYEQYFGPGTRLTVT.

The sample holds a few counts of this clone. This sequence joins TRBV3-1 (or the pseudogene TRBV3-2) and TRBJ1-1, with a possible D match to TRBD1 (5 bases). The V end lost 4 bases, the J end lost 0 bases, and 12 bases lay between the germline ends. From germline, CDR1 is LGHDT and CDR2 YNNKEL (reference sequence). The CDR3 extends over 15 amino acids. DNA of the CDR3: TGTGCCAGCAGCCTCACAGGTAGAATGAACACTGAAGCTTTCTTT. Its translation is CASSLTGRMNTEAFF.

The rearrangement joins TRBV2 to TRBJ1-2; D is ambiguous. The CDR3 consists of 14 residues. CDR1 is SNHLY, CDR2 FYNNEI, per germline. Trimming took off 5 bases at V and 6 bases at J, with 16 bases between the two ends. The CDR3 reads CASSINEFRDGYTF. CDR3 DNA: TGTGCCAGCAGTATCAATGAGTTCCGGGATGGCTACACCTTC.

The table lists this clone with a count of one. The chain combines TRBV2 with TRBJ2-3; D unclear. Germline CDR1 SNHLY, CDR2 FYNNEI. Trimming took off 6 bases at V and 6 bases at J, with 10 bases between the two ends. The length of the CDR3 is 12 residues. The CDR3 protein is CASSLTVDTQYF. CDR3 bases: TGTGCCAGCAGCCTCACGGTGGATACGCAGTATTTT. Looking up the rest from reference TRBV2 and TRBJ2-3 gives the full variable domain: EPEVTQTPSHQVTQMGQEVILRCVPISNHLYFYWYRQILGQKVEFLVSFYNNEISEKSEIFDDQFSVERPDGSNFTLKIRSTKLEDSAMYFCASSLTVDTQYFGPGTRLTVL.